Included here is one T cell receptor beta chain sequence, with context. Its antigen remains unidentified. Each single cDNA molecule received a unique molecular identifier. TCRdb re-called the 5' RACE reads through MiXCR, storing one row per CDR3 protein. The sample consists of tens of thousands of distinct CDR3 sequences, approximately 10% of them appearing once. Germline-derived CDR1 and CDR2 are LGHNA and YNFKEQ. Trimming removed 0 bases from V and 0 bases from J, with 9 bases in between. The CDR3 length is 17 residues. This record comes from a study of early T cells in non-severe SARS-CoV-2 infection. Findings of the study overall: Matches to VDJdb favored anti-spike CD8 responses and missed private and CD4 specificities.

This TCR derives from an adult who was a healthcare worker with PCR-confirmed SARS-CoV-2 infection or an uninfected control (not recorded which). The material sequenced was whole blood, taken at baseline. V is TRBV4-2 and J is TRBJ2-6, with D hard to call. The CDR3 region is CASSQDAVNSGANVLTF. Here the CDR3 DNA reads TGTGCCAGCAGCCAAGACGCCGTAAACTCTGGGGCCAACGTCCTGACTTTC.